This TCR beta chain was recorded in a study of radiation and T cells in renal cell carcinoma. Whole-study context: Nephrectomy followed 15 Gy stereotactic body radiation by 4 weeks.

Regarding this clone: The antigen is undetermined.

Sample time point: blood 2 weeks post-SBRT. The sample's treatment: 15 Gy SBRT to primary tumor, nephrectomy 4 weeks later. Serial blood draws occurred at baseline and 2 and 4 weeks post-SBRT. CDR1 is WNHNN, CDR2 SYGVQD, per germline (reference sequence). This CDR3 has 13 residues. Trimming cost V 4 bases and J 2 bases, with 8 bases left between them. General study points: In blood, top tumor clones expanded by 2 weeks, shrinking by 4. Baseline intratumoral clonotype presence is unknown without pretreatment biopsies.

Only in-frame clones appear in the TCRdb table, and some are missing; sequencing was by immunoSEQ multiplex PCR. Of 60,000 to 65,000 clones in the sample, roughly four fifths were seen once. This clonotype originated in a man aged 60-69 years with renal cell carcinoma. The sequencing used blood, collected from a patient whose treatment included radiotherapy and nephrectomy. The chain links TRBV10-1 to TRBJ1-2; D may be TRBD1 (5 bases). The CDR3 region has the DNA TGCGCCAGCAGTGTACAGGCGAACTATGGCTACACCTTC. This gives the protein CASSVQANYGYTF.